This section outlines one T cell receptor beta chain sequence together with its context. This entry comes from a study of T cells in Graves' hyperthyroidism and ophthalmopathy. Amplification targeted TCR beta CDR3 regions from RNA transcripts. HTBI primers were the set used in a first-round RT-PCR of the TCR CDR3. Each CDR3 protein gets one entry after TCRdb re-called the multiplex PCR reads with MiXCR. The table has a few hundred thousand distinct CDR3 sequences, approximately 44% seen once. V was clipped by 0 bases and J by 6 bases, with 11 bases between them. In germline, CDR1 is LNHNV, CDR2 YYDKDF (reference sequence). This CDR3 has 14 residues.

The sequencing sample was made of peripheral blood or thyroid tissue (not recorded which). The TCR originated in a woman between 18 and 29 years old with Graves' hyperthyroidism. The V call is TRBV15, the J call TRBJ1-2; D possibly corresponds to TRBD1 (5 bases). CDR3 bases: TGTGCCACCAGCAGAGAAGTAGGGGCCAATGGCTACACCTTC. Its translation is CATSREVGANGYTF.